This T cell receptor beta chain was sequenced in a study of blood T cell repertoires in COVID-19. Study-level information: T cells, B-cell-depleted T cells, or PBMCs provided the cDNA or gDNA that served as material.

In the authors' methods: Nucleated cell counts were estimated from reference gene primer amplification. Profiled with immunoSEQ multiplex PCR; TCRdb holds only in-frame clones, not every one. V and J calls and clone size are as listed in that table; D and trimming were resolved from the DNA. The sample includes some 260,000 clones, over 70% seen only once; the top ten take roughly 10%. Trimming removed 0 bases at V and 0 bases at J, with 9 bases between. The CDR3 contains 15 residues. CDR1 and CDR2 from the germline V gene are LGHDT and YNNKEL (reference sequence). Seattle's enrolled individuals joined amid active infection and were then monitored longitudinally.

This sequence joins TRBV3-1 (or the pseudogene TRBV3-2) and TRBJ2-7, with TRBD2 as a possible D gene (6 bases). The sequenced sample consisted of peripheral blood. The source of this sequence is a woman in her 70s with COVID-19, enrolled during active disease. CDR3 nucleotide sequence: TGTGCCAGCAGCCAAGAATGGCGGGGCTCCTACGAGCAGTACTTC. Amino acid sequence: CASSQEWRGSYEQYF.